The source of this T cell receptor (beta chain) is a study of T cell responses to AZD1222 COVID-19 vaccine. As regards this clone: What it binds is not known.

Clones were sequenced by immunoSEQ multiplex PCR, and TCRdb holds only the in-frame ones, with some missing. Counted here are under 200,000 clones, 85% to 95% occurring once; the ten biggest clones make up 3.6%. Germline-derived CDR1 and CDR2 are MNHEY and SMNVEV (reference sequence). The trim removed 4 bases at V and 1 base at J, leaving 8 bases unmatched. This CDR3 has 16 residues. General study results and limits: Possibly, clonal diversity was underestimated; donors were largely white British and included more females.

Sequencing used peripheral blood, obtained 28 days after the second dose of the MenACWY control vaccine. The sequence was obtained from an adult who received the MenACWY meningococcal vaccine as a control. The V call is TRBV27, the J call TRBJ1-1; 8 positions agree with TRBD1. The CDR3 nucleotides read TGTGCCAGCAGTTCTTACGGACAGGGCGCGAACACTGAAGCTTTCTTT. Protein product: CASSSYGQGANTEAFF.